This is a list of T cell receptor beta chains from one sample in a study of T cells in Graves' hyperthyroidism and ophthalmopathy. Using its own MiXCR run on the multiplex PCR reads, TCRdb lists one record per CDR3 protein. The sample lists a few hundred thousand distinct CDR3 sequences, approximately 15% occurring once. The sample taken for sequencing was blood. The receptors were gathered from a middle-aged woman with Graves' ophthalmopathy. Each CDR3 is given without its conserved first and last residue. Fields, in order: D gene, clone size, V gene, J gene, CDR3 protein. D genes are given only for firm matches. Clone size is given for some rows only: seen once, a few or many times, or a class if the clone is expanded.

d_call: .; clone_size: many; v_call: TRBV9; j_call: TRBJ2-5; cdr3_aa: ASSVSSVETQY
d_call: TRBD1; clone_size: .; v_call: TRBV30; j_call: TRBJ1-1; cdr3_aa: AWDRDRVPMNTEAF
d_call: TRBD2; clone_size: few; v_call: TRBV19; j_call: TRBJ2-1; cdr3_aa: ASSITSGPNEQF
d_call: .; clone_size: many; v_call: TRBV11-1; j_call: TRBJ1-1; cdr3_aa: ASSLARRRAEAF
d_call: TRBD1; clone_size: few; v_call: TRBV5-1; j_call: TRBJ1-2; cdr3_aa: ASSTGGTDYGYT
d_call: TRBD1; clone_size: many; v_call: TRBV28; j_call: TRBJ2-7; cdr3_aa: ASSRTQGSSYEQY
d_call: TRBD1; clone_size: many; v_call: TRBV28; j_call: TRBJ2-7; cdr3_aa: ASNRGGQDYEQY
d_call: .; clone_size: many; v_call: TRBV7-9; j_call: TRBJ1-4; cdr3_aa: ASSLALSEKLF
d_call: TRBD1; clone_size: many; v_call: TRBV28; j_call: TRBJ2-7; cdr3_aa: ASSRTGGGNYEQY
d_call: TRBD2; clone_size: few; v_call: TRBV20-1; j_call: TRBJ2-4; cdr3_aa: SAGLAGNLAKNIQY
d_call: .; clone_size: .; v_call: TRBV7-8; j_call: TRBJ1-3; cdr3_aa: ASSLLQSASGNTIY
d_call: .; clone_size: many; v_call: TRBV18; j_call: TRBJ2-7; cdr3_aa: ASSPPTRSGYEQY
d_call: .; clone_size: few; v_call: TRBV18; j_call: TRBJ1-4; cdr3_aa: ASSPGGEEKLF
d_call: .; clone_size: few; v_call: TRBV7-9; j_call: TRBJ2-5; cdr3_aa: ASSYRPGGQETQY
d_call: .; clone_size: many; v_call: TRBV10-3; j_call: TRBJ2-7; cdr3_aa: AIKAFTGEDYEQY
d_call: TRBD1; clone_size: many; v_call: TRBV2; j_call: TRBJ2-7; cdr3_aa: ASRPPLRDRDSLEQY
d_call: .; clone_size: many; v_call: TRBV27; j_call: TRBJ2-7; cdr3_aa: ASSFSRLSYEQY
d_call: .; clone_size: many; v_call: TRBV5-1; j_call: TRBJ1-2; cdr3_aa: ASSLGGDEYGYT
d_call: .; clone_size: .; v_call: TRBV9; j_call: TRBJ2-2; cdr3_aa: ASSVLGSDTGELF
d_call: .; clone_size: many; v_call: TRBV3-1; j_call: TRBJ2-7; cdr3_aa: ASSQRKGEQY
d_call: .; clone_size: .; v_call: TRBV5-1; j_call: TRBJ1-4; cdr3_aa: ASSLRGNNEKLF
d_call: TRBD2; clone_size: .; v_call: TRBV30; j_call: TRBJ2-5; cdr3_aa: AWGPSGSFAETQY
d_call: TRBD2; clone_size: .; v_call: TRBV20-1; j_call: TRBJ2-1; cdr3_aa: SARDLALAGAYNEQF
d_call: .; clone_size: few; v_call: TRBV5-8; j_call: TRBJ2-5; cdr3_aa: ASIYLITQY
d_call: TRBD1; clone_size: many; v_call: TRBV12-3/TRBV12-4; j_call: TRBJ2-5; cdr3_aa: ASSPGTGRKY
d_call: .; clone_size: .; v_call: TRBV11-2; j_call: TRBJ2-5; cdr3_aa: ASSFPGEETQY
d_call: TRBD2; clone_size: many; v_call: TRBV7-2; j_call: TRBJ2-1; cdr3_aa: ASSLARTRAQF
d_call: .; clone_size: .; v_call: TRBV5-1; j_call: TRBJ1-5; cdr3_aa: ASSLGVGSQPQH
d_call: .; clone_size: many; v_call: TRBV27; j_call: TRBJ1-2; cdr3_aa: ASSQLPAYGYT
d_call: .; clone_size: few; v_call: TRBV3-1; j_call: TRBJ1-3; cdr3_aa: ASSQGHGVGNTIY
d_call: .; clone_size: many; v_call: TRBV12-3/TRBV12-4; j_call: TRBJ1-4; cdr3_aa: ASSLEASEEKLF
d_call: .; clone_size: many; v_call: TRBV12-3/TRBV12-4; j_call: TRBJ1-1; cdr3_aa: ASSHDGTEAF
d_call: .; clone_size: .; v_call: TRBV2; j_call: TRBJ2-7; cdr3_aa: ASSTGRGNYEQY
d_call: .; clone_size: .; v_call: TRBV20-1; j_call: TRBJ1-5; cdr3_aa: SARRGWGANQPQH
d_call: .; clone_size: many; v_call: TRBV12-3/TRBV12-4; j_call: TRBJ1-5; cdr3_aa: ASSPMGNQPQH